These T cell receptor beta chains were read from a single sample in a study of Ad26.COV2.S vaccination and SARS-CoV-2 variants. Sequencing used immunoSEQ multiplex PCR; TCRdb keeps in-frame clones, though not all of them. The sample includes 350,000 to 450,000 clones, around 83% seen only once; the top ten take 2.5% to 3.5%. Sequences were derived from peripheral blood, sampled in a trial of Ad26.COV2.S vaccine versus placebo. These receptors all come from a person between 18 and 60 years old who received the Ad26.COV2.S COVID-19 vaccine or a placebo. Each CDR3 is given with its conserved first and last residue. A D gene is named only where the DNA matches it firmly. Where a row states a size, it is once, few, many or the class of an expanded clone; other rows omit it.

d_call	v_call	clone_size	j_call	cdr3_aa	cdr3_nt
NA	TRBV30	NA	TRBJ2-7	CAGRSRPYEQYF	TGTGCCGGTAGGTCACGACCCTACGAGCAGTACTTC
NA	TRBV20-1	NA	TRBJ2-3	CSASSLQGPDTQYF	TGCAGTGCTAGTAGCCTTCAGGGCCCAGATACGCAGTATTTT
NA	TRBV5-4	once	TRBJ1-1	CASSLLSQVNTEAFF	TGTGCCAGCAGCTTGCTCAGCCAGGTGAACACTGAAGCTTTCTTT
NA	TRBV6-2/TRBV6-3	once	TRBJ2-5	CASSWQGTGTQYF	TGTGCCAGCAGTTGGCAGGGGACGGGGACCCAGTACTTC
NA	TRBV6-2/TRBV6-3	few	TRBJ2-6	CASSFGDSGANVLTF	TGTGCCAGCAGTTTCGGGGACTCTGGGGCCAACGTCCTGACTTTC
NA	TRBV12-5	NA	TRBJ2-3	CASGPSGSTDTQYF	TGTGCTAGTGGTCCCAGTGGGTCCACAGATACGCAGTATTTT
NA	TRBV4-1	NA	TRBJ1-2	CASSPTDGDYGYTF	TGCGCCAGCAGCCCCACCGACGGGGACTATGGCTACACCTTC
TRBD2	TRBV6-5	NA	TRBJ2-2	CASSYSIGGTGELFF	TGTGCCAGCAGTTACTCGATCGGGGGGACCGGGGAGCTGTTTTTT
TRBD2	TRBV6-5	NA	TRBJ2-7	CATLRDYSSYEQYF	TGTGCCACTCTCCGGGACTACTCTTCCTACGAGCAGTACTTC
TRBD2	TRBV25-1	NA	TRBJ2-5	CASSEVRAREGWETQYF	TGTGCCAGCAGTGAGGTTAGGGCCAGGGAGGGATGGGAGACCCAGTACTTC
NA	TRBV28	NA	TRBJ2-7	CASSFPGLTYEQYF	TGTGCCAGCAGTTTCCCCGGACTAACCTACGAGCAGTACTTC
NA	TRBV28	few	TRBJ1-5	CASSFFGQPQHF	TGTGCCAGCAGTTTCTTCGGTCAGCCCCAGCATTTT
TRBD1	TRBV24-1	NA	TRBJ2-5	CATSDLKQGLGETQYF	TGTGCCACCAGTGATTTGAAACAGGGGCTTGGGGAGACCCAGTACTTC
TRBD1	TRBV19	few	TRBJ1-1	CASSILTGGNTEAFF	TGTGCCAGTAGTATTTTGACAGGGGGGAACACTGAAGCTTTCTTT
NA	TRBV6-5	NA	TRBJ2-7	CASSYSSPSYEQYF	TGTGCCAGCAGTTACTCGTCCCCTTCCTACGAGCAGTACTTC
NA	TRBV6-5	NA	TRBJ1-6	CASNLRVGGSPLHF	TGTGCCAGCAACCTCAGGGTAGGCGGGTCACCCCTCCACTTT
NA	TRBV7-2	NA	TRBJ2-7	CASSLITVRSYEQYF	TGTGCCAGCAGCTTAATCACCGTCCGATCCTACGAGCAGTACTTC
TRBD2	TRBV27	few	TRBJ2-7	CASSSGTSGSIYEQYF	TGTGCCAGCAGTTCCGGGACTAGCGGGAGTATCTACGAGCAGTACTTC
NA	TRBV5-5	NA	TRBJ2-3	CASSKEGDQTRADTQYF	TGTGCCAGCAGCAAAGAAGGGGACCAAACTAGGGCAGATACGCAGTATTTT
TRBD2	TRBV7-9	few	TRBJ2-1	CASSSLGLAGANEQFF	TGTGCCAGCAGCTCCTTGGGACTAGCGGGAGCAAATGAGCAGTTCTTC
TRBD1	TRBV28	NA	TRBJ1-6	CASRTGGVSPLHF	TGTGCCAGCCGAACAGGGGGAGTTTCACCCCTCCACTTT